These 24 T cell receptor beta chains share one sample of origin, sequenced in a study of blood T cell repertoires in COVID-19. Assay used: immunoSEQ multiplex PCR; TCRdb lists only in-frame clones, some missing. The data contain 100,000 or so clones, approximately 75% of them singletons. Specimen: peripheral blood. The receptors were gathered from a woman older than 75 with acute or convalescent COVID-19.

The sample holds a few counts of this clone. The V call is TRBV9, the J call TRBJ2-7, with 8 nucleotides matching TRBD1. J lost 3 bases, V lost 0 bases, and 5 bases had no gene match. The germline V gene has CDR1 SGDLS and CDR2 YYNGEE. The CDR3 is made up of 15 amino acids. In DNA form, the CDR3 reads TGTGCCAGCAGCGTAGGGCCCACAGGGGGCTACGAGCAGTACTTC. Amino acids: CASSVGPTGGYEQYF. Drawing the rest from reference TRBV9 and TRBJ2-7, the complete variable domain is DSGVTQTPKHLITATGQRVTLRCSPRSGDLSVYWYQQSLDQGLQFLIQYYNGEERAKGNILERFSAQQFPDLHSELNLSSLELGDSALYFCASSVGPTGGYEQYFGPGTRLTVT.

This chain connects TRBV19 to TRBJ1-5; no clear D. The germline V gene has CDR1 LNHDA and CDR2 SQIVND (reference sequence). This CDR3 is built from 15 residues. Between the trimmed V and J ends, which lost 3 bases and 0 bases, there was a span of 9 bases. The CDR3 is CASSIRRDSNQPQHF. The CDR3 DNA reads TGTGCCAGTAGTATTCGGCGGGATAGCAATCAGCCCCAGCATTTT.

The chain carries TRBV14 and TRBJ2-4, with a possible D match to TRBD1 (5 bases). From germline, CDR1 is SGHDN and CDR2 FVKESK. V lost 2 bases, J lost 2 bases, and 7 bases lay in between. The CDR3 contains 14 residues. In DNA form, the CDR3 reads TGTGCCAGCAGCCAAAGGGGAACCAAAAACATTCAGTACTTC. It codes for CASSQRGTKNIQYF. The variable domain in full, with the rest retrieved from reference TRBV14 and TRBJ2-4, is EAGVTQFPSHSVIEKGQTVTLRCDPISGHDNLYWYRRVMGKEIKFLLHFVKESKQDESGMPNNRFLAERTGGTYSTLKVQPAELEDSGVYFCASSQRGTKNIQYFGAGTRLSVL.

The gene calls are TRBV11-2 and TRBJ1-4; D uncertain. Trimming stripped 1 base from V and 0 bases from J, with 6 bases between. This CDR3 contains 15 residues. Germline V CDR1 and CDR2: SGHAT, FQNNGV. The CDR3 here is CASSLVSATNEKLFF. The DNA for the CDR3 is TGTGCCAGCAGCTTAGTTTCAGCAACTAATGAAAAACTGTTTTTT.

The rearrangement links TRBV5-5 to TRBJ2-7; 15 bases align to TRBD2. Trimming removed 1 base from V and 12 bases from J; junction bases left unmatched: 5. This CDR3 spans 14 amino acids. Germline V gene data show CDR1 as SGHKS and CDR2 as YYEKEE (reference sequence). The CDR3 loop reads CASSLTGLAGGTYF. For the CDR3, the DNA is TGTGCCAGCAGCTTGACGGGACTAGCGGGGGGTACGTACTTC.

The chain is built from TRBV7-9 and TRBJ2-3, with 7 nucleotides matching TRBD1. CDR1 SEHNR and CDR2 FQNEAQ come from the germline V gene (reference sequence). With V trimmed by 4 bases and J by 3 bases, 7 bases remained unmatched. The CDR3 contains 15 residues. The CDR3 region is CASSSLTGETDTQYF. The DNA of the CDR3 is TGTGCCAGCAGCTCGCTAACAGGGGAGACAGATACGCAGTATTTT.

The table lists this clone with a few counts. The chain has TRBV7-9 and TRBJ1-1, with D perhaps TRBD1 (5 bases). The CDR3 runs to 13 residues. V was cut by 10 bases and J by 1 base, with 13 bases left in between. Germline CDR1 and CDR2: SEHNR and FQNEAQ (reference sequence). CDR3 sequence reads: CAIQKTENTEAFF. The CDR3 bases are TGTGCCATCCAAAAGACAGAGAACACTGAAGCTTTCTTT.

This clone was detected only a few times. In nucleotides, the CDR3 is TGTGCCAGCAGTTACTTCATGCCAGGGGACACTGAAGCTTTCTTT. It specifies CASSYFMPGDTEAFF. The genes are TRBV6-5 and TRBJ1-1, with D possibly matching TRBD1 (6 bases). The CDR3 totals 15 residues. The germline CDR1 and CDR2 sequences are MNHEY and SVGAGI. Trimming stripped 1 base from V and 3 bases from J, with 12 bases between.

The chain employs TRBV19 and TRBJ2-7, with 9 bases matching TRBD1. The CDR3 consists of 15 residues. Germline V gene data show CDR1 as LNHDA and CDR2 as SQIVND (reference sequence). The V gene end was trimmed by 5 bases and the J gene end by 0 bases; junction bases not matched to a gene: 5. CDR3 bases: TGTGCCAGTAGTCCGACAGGGGGGGTCTCCTACGAGCAGTACTTC. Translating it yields CASSPTGGVSYEQYF.

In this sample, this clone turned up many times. CDR3 nucleotides: TGTGCCATCAGTGGATGGGACAGGGGGATGAACACTGAAGCTTTCTTT. It encodes CAISGWDRGMNTEAFF. This chain uses TRBV10-3 with TRBJ1-1; 11 bases fit TRBD1. The CDR3 length is 16 residues. Per germline, CDR1 ENHRY and CDR2 SYGVKD. V was pared by 4 bases and J by 0 bases, with 4 bases of the junction left unmatched.

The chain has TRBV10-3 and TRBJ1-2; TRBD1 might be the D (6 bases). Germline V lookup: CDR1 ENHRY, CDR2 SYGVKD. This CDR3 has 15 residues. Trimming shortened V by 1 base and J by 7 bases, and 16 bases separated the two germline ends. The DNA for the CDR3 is TGTGCCATCAGTGAGTTCGGTGGGGGCGACCCTGGCTACACCTTC. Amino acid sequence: CAISEFGGGDPGYTF.

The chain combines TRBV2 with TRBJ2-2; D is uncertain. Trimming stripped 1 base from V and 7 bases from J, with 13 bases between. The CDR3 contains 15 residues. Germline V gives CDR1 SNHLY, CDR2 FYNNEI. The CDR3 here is CASSEDPRYGGELFF. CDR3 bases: TGTGCCAGCAGTGAAGATCCGAGGTACGGCGGGGAGCTGTTTTTT.

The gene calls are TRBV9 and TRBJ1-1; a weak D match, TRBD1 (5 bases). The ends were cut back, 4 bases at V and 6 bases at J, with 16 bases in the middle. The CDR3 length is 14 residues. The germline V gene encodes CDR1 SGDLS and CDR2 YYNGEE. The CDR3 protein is CASSPRGGSAEAFF. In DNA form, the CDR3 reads TGTGCCAGCAGCCCACGGGGGGGATCGGCTGAAGCTTTCTTT.

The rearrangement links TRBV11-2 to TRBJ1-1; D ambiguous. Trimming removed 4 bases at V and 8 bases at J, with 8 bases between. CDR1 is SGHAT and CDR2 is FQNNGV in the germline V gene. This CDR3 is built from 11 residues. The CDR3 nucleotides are TGTGCCAGCAGCTCCGCAGGCGAAGCTTTCTTT. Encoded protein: CASSSAGEAFF.

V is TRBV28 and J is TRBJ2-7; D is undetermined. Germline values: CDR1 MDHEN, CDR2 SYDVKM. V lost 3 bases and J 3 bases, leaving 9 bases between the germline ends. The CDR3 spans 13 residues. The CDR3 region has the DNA TGTGCCAGCAGTTTTGCAGACATCTACGAGCAGTACTTC. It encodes CASSFADIYEQYF.

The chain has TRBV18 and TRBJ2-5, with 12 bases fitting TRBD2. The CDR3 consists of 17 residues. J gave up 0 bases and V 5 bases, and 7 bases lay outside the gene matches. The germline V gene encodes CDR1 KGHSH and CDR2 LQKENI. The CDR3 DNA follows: TGTGCCAGCTCATCCCTACGGACTAGCGGGGACCAAGAGACCCAGTACTTC. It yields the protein CASSSLRTSGDQETQYF.

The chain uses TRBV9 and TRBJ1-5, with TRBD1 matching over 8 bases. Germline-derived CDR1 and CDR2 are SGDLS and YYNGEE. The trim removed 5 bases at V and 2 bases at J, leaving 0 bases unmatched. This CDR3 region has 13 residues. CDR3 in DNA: TGTGCCAGCAGGGACAGGGGCAATCAGCCCCAGCATTTT. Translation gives CASRDRGNQPQHF. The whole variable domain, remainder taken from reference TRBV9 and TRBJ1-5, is DSGVTQTPKHLITATGQRVTLRCSPRSGDLSVYWYQQSLDQGLQFLIQYYNGEERAKGNILERFSAQQFPDLHSELNLSSLELGDSALYFCASRDRGNQPQHFGDGTRLSIL.

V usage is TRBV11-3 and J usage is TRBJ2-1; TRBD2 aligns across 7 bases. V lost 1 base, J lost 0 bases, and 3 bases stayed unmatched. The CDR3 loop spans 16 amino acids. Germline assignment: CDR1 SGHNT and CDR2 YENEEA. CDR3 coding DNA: TGTGCCAGCAGCTTAGTTGCGGGGGTCTCCTACAATGAGCAGTTCTTC. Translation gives CASSLVAGVSYNEQFF.

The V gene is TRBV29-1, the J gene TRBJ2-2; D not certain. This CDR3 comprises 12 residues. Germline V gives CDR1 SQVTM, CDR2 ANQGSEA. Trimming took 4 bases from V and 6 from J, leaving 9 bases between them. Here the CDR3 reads CSVGAHAGELFF. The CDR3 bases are TGCAGCGTTGGGGCTCACGCCGGGGAGCTGTTTTTT.

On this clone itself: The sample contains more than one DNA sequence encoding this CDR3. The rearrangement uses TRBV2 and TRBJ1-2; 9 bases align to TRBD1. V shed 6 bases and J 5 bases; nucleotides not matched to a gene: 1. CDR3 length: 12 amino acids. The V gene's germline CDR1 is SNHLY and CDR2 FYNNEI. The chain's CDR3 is CASRGQGYGYTF. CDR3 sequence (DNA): TGTGCCAGCAGGGGACAGGGTTATGGCTACACCTTC.

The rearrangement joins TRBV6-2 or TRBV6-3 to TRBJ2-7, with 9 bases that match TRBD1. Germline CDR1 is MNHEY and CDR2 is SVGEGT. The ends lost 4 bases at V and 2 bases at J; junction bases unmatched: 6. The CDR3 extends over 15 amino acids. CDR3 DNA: TGTGCCAGCAGTTTGGGACAGGGAAGGGCCTACGAGCAGTACTTC. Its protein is CASSLGQGRAYEQYF.

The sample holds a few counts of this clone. The CDR3: CASRFGQGRTEAFF. The CDR3 nucleotides read TGTGCCAGCAGATTTGGACAGGGCCGCACTGAAGCTTTCTTT. The chain combines TRBV28 with TRBJ1-1; 8 positions match TRBD1. CDR3 length equals 14 residues. Germline assignment: CDR1 MDHEN and CDR2 SYDVKM. After removal of 6 bases from V and 4 bases from J, the junction contained 7 bases not matched to a gene.

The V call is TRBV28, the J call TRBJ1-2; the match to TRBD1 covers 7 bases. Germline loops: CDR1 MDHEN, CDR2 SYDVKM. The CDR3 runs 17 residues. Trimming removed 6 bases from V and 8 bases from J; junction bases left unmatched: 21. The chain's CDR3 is CASRPPPTGKRAWGYTF. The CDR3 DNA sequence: TGTGCCAGCAGGCCTCCCCCGACAGGGAAAAGGGCTTGGGGCTACACCTTC.

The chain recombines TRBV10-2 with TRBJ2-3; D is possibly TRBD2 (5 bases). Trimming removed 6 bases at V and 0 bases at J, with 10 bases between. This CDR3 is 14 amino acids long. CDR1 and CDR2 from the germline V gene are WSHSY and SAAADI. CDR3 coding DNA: TGCGCCAGCAGAACGAGGACTAGCACAGATACGCAGTATTTT. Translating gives CASRTRTSTDTQYF.